Each of the 4 T cell receptor beta chains below was sequenced from the same sample in a study of T-cell reconstitution after alpha-beta-depleted transplantation in children. As it was prepared, the TCRbeta library received unique molecular identifiers. MiXCR, applied by TCRdb to the PCR reads, yields one record per CDR3 protein. The table includes approximately 500,000 distinct CDR3 sequences, roughly 10% detected once. Source: PBMCs, taken before TCRalphabeta/CD19-depleted stem cell transplant. The origin of the receptors is a child aged 2-15 years with inherited bone marrow failure, due to receive a stem cell transplant.

This clonotype was counted ten times or more. The chain combines TRBV27 with TRBJ2-5, with D possibly matching TRBD2 (5 bases). Germline CDR1 MNHEY, CDR2 SMNVEV (reference sequence). CDR3 length equals 15 residues. V lost 0 bases and J 5 bases, leaving 13 bases between the germline ends. CDR3 sequence (DNA): TGTGCCAGCAGTTTATCGGGAGCGCTCCGGGAGACCCAGTACTTC. Translating gives CASSLSGALRETQYF.

This clonotype was seen at least ten times. V and J are TRBV7-9 and TRBJ2-2; D ambiguous. Germline V CDR1 and CDR2: SEHNR, FQNEAQ (reference sequence). The CDR3 consists of 16 residues. Trimming took 0 bases from V and 1 from J, leaving 9 bases between them. The CDR3 loop reads CASSLAMTQNTGELFF. For the CDR3, the DNA is TGTGCCAGCAGCTTAGCGATGACTCAGAACACCGGGGAGCTGTTTTTT.

The table lists this clonotype with many counts. One end of the junction is discordant with germline, which a read error may explain. V is TRBV20-1 and J is TRBJ1-1; a possible D gene is TRBD1 (6 bases). The CDR3 has 14 amino acids. Looked up from germline, CDR1 is DFQATT and CDR2 is SNEGSKA (reference sequence). The CDR3 protein is CSARVPGGGTGAFF. The CDR3 nucleotides read TGCAGTGCTAGAGTCCCCGGGGGCGGCACTGGAGCTTTCTTT.

This clonotype was counted at least ten times. The chain couples TRBV3-1 to TRBJ1-2, with TRBD1 matching 9 bases. Germline CDR1 LGHDT, CDR2 YNNKEL (reference sequence). With V trimmed by 1 base and J by 2 bases, 5 bases remained unmatched. This CDR3 has 16 amino acids. CDR3 coding DNA: TGTGCCAGCAGCCAAGCCCCACAGGGGGCCAACTATGGCTACACCTTC. This sequence encodes CASSQAPQGANYGYTF.